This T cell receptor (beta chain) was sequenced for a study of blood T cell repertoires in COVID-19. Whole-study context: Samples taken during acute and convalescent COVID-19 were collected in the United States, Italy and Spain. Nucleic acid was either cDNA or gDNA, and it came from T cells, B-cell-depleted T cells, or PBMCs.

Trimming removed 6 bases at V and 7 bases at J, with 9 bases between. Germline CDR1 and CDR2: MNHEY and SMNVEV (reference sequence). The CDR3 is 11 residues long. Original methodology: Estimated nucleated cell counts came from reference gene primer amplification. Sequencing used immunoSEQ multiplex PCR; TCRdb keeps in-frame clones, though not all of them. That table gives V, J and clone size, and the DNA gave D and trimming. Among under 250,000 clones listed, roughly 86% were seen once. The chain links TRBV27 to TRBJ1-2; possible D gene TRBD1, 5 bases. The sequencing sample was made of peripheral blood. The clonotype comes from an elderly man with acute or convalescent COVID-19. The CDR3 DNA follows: TGTGCCAGCAGAACAACAGGTGGCTACACCTTC. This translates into CASRTTGGYTF.